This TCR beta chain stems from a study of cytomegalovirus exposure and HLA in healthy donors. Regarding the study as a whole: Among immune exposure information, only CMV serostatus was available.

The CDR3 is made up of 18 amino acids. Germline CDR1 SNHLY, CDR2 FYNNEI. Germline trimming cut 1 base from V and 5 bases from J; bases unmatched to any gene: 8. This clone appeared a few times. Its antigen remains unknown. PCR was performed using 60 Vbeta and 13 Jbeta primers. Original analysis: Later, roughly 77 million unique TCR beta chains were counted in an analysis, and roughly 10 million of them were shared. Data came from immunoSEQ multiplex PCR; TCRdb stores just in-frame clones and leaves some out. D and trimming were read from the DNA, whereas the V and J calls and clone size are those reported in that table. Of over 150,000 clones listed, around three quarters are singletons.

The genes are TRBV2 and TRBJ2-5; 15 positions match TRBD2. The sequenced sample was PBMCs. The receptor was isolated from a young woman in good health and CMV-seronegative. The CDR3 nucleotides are TGTGCCAGCAGTGAAGGGTGGACTAGCGGGGGGGCTCAGGAGACCCAGTACTTC. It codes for CASSEGWTSGGAQETQYF.